Listed here are 13 T cell receptor beta chains from one sample, sequenced in a study of OX40 agonist ivuxolimab in advanced cancers. Assay used: immunoSEQ multiplex PCR; TCRdb lists only in-frame clones, some missing. Of about 48,000 clones listed, 88% are singletons. The sequenced sample was CD4+ or CD8+ T cells sorted from blood, obtained in a trial of the OX40 agonist ivuxolimab. The receptors were sampled from an adult with an advanced solid tumor such as melanoma, head and neck, liver or kidney cancer.

This chain uses TRBV7-2 with TRBJ2-2; D ambiguous. Germline CDR1 SGHTA, CDR2 FQGNSA. This CDR3 has 12 amino acids. V was trimmed by 2 bases and J by 10 bases, leaving 8 bases between them. In nucleotides, the CDR3 is TGTGCCAGCAGCTTAAACCTAATGGAGCTGTTTTTT. Residues: CASSLNLMELFF.

This chain joins TRBV15 and TRBJ1-6; D is ambiguous. Germline values: CDR1 LNHNV, CDR2 YYDKDF (reference sequence). Trimming cost V 0 bases and J 11 bases, with 14 bases left between them. CDR3 size: 15 residues. The CDR3 region has the DNA TGTGCCACCAGCAGAGATCGATCCTTGGGGACACCCCTCCACTTT. Translated, it gives CATSRDRSLGTPLHF.

The chain joins TRBV19 to TRBJ2-2; possible D gene TRBD1, 6 bases. The CDR3 has 17 amino acids. Trimming took off 8 bases at V and 7 bases at J, with 26 bases between the two ends. Germline V lookup: CDR1 LNHDA, CDR2 SQIVND (reference sequence). CDR3 in amino acids: CASQNQQGRFEGGELFF. The CDR3 bases are TGTGCCAGTCAGAACCAACAGGGAAGGTTTGAGGGCGGGGAGCTGTTTTTT.

This clone was recorded only once. The genes are TRBV7-6 and TRBJ1-2; 9 bases fit TRBD1. The CDR3 runs to 17 residues. Unmatched junction bases numbered 12, after V lost 5 bases and J lost 2 bases. Germline CDR1 reads SGHVS; CDR2 reads FNYEAQ. CDR3 residues: CASSPRDRVRANYGYTF. The CDR3 coding sequence is TGTGCCAGCAGCCCCCGGGACAGGGTACGGGCCAACTATGGCTACACCTTC.

The chain carries TRBV28 and TRBJ1-1; no firm D call. The CDR3 sequence is 13 residues long. Germline CDR1 and CDR2: MDHEN and SYDVKM. V shed 6 bases and J shed 5 bases, with 13 bases lying between them. The CDR3 sequence: CASRILTVTEAFF. The DNA for the CDR3 is TGTGCCAGCAGGATTCTGACTGTAACTGAAGCTTTCTTT.

V and J are TRBV11-2 and TRBJ2-2, with D possibly TRBD1 on 5 matching bases. This CDR3 region has 15 residues. Germline CDR1 is SGHAT and CDR2 is FQNNGV. The germline V and J ends were trimmed by 6 bases and 4 bases, with 15 bases remaining between them. CDR3 nucleotide sequence: TGTGCCAGCAGTCTAGGTGCAGGGCGCACCGGGGAGCTGTTTTTT. It encodes CASSLGAGRTGELFF.

The chain uses TRBV5-8 and TRBJ1-5; no definite D call. The CDR3 is 13 amino acids. Germline V gives CDR1 SGHTS, CDR2 YDEGEE. The V end lost 4 bases, the J end lost 0 bases, and 5 bases lay between the germline ends. The CDR3, as DNA: TGTGCCAGCAGCGAGGGTAGCAATCAGCCCCAGCATTTT. This sequence encodes CASSEGSNQPQHF.

The rearrangement links TRBV5-6 to TRBJ2-7; TRBD2 matches at 8 bases. Losses at the gene ends were 4 bases for V and 3 bases for J; bases not matched to a gene: 12. Germline V gene sequence: CDR1 SGHDT, CDR2 YYEEEE. The CDR3 loop spans 16 amino acids. CDR3 amino acids: CASSPATSEPLYEQYF. In DNA, the CDR3 is TGTGCCAGCAGCCCAGCGACTAGCGAACCCCTCTACGAGCAGTACTTC.

This clone was observed once. The rearrangement joins TRBV7-9 to TRBJ1-1, with TRBD1 matching 9 bases. V lost 5 bases and J lost 1; bases outside the gene matches: 8. The CDR3 has 16 residues. Germline CDR1 reads SEHNR; CDR2 reads FQNEAQ (reference sequence). CDR3 sequence reads: CASSPRRDRANTEAFF. The CDR3 DNA reads as TGTGCCAGCAGCCCTAGACGGGACAGGGCGAACACTGAAGCTTTCTTT.

The V call is TRBV14, the J call TRBJ2-2; D remains unclear. Per the germline V gene, CDR1 is SGHDN and CDR2 is FVKESK. The V and J ends lost 1 base and 2 bases respectively, with 20 bases between them. This CDR3 spans 19 amino acids. The DNA of the CDR3 is TGTGCCAGCAGCCAAGTTTACTATCCGACCCTTCTTAACACCGGGGAGCTGTTTTTT. It translates to CASSQVYYPTLLNTGELFF.

The chain has TRBV7-9 and TRBJ2-7, with 7 bases that match TRBD1. Germline-derived CDR1 and CDR2 are SEHNR and FQNEAQ (reference sequence). The CDR3 contains 12 residues. V dropped 1 base and J dropped 6; count of bases not matched to a gene: 0. The CDR3: CASSLGDSEQYF. CDR3 coding DNA: TGTGCCAGCAGCTTAGGGGACAGCGAGCAGTACTTC.

This chain links TRBV7-9 with TRBJ2-7; a possible D gene is TRBD1 (6 bases). From germline, CDR1 is SEHNR and CDR2 FQNEAQ (reference sequence). The CDR3 runs to 13 residues. V was shortened by 1 base and J by 4 bases, with 8 bases between the two germline ends. Here the CDR3 DNA reads TGTGCCAGCAGCTTAGAAGGACAGTACGAGCAGTACTTC. This gives the protein CASSLEGQYEQYF.

This clone showed up just a few times. The CDR3 DNA follows: TGCGCCAGCAGCCAAGCAGGGGGCGCGGGAGGAAACACCATATATTTT. It codes for CASSQAGGAGGNTIYF. V and J are TRBV4-3 and TRBJ1-3, with 8 bases matching TRBD1. V shed 1 base and J 4 bases; nucleotides not matched to a gene: 6. Germline lookup yields CDR1 LGHNA and CDR2 YSLEER. This CDR3 is 16 amino acids long.